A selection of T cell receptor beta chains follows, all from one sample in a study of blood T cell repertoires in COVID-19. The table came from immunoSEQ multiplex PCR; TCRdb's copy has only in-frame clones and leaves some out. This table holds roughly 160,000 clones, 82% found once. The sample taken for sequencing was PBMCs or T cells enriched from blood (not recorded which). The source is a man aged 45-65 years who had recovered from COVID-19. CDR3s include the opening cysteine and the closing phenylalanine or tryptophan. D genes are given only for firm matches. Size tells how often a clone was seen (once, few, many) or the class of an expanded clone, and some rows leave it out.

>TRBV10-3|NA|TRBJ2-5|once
TGTGCCATCAGTGGGGGGGACAGAGAACAAGAGACCCAGTACTTC
CAISGGDREQETQYF
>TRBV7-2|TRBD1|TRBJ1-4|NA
TGTGCCAGCAGTCACACAGGGGGCACGACGGGGAATGAAAAACTGTTTTTT
CASSHTGGTTGNEKLFF
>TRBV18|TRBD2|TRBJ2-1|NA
TGTGCCAGCTCACCATGGACTAGCGGGGGGGTAGGGTTCTTC
CASSPWTSGGVGFF
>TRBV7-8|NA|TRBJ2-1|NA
TGTGCCAGCAGCCGAACCCTAGGCGGTGAGCAGTTCTTC
CASSRTLGGEQFF
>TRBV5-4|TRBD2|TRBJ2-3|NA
TGTGCCAGCAGCCCTTCAGGAGCGGGGGGTTCCACAGATACGCAGTATTTT
CASSPSGAGGSTDTQYF
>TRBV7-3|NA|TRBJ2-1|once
TGTGCCAGCAGCCGAGGAACAGGGCACAATGAGCAGTTCTTC
CASSRGTGHNEQFF
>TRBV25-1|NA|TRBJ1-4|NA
TGTGCCAGCAGTGCTCCGGGGTTGGGGAATGAAAAACTGTTTTTT
CASSAPGLGNEKLFF
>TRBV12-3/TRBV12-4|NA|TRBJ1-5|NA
TGTGCCAGCAGTTCCCGGGAGGGACAGCCCCAGCATTTT
CASSSREGQPQHF
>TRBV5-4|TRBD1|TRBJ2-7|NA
TGTGCCAGCACCAGACAGGGCGGGTACGAGCAGTACTTC
CASTRQGGYEQYF
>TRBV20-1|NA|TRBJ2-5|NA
TGCAGTGCTGACACCCAAGAGACCCAGTACTTC
CSADTQETQYF
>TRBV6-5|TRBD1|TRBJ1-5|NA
TGTGCCAGCAGACAGGACAGGGCGGGCAATCAGCCCCAGCATTTT
CASRQDRAGNQPQHF
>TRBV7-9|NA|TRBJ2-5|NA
TGTGCCAGCAGCTCCTCAGGGGGGACTAGGCCCTACCAAGAGACCCAGTACTTC
CASSSSGGTRPYQETQYF
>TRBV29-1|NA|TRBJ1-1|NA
TGCAGCGTTGGTCCACAGCAGAACACTGAAGCTTTCTTT
CSVGPQQNTEAFF
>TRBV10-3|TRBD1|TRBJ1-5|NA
TGTGCCTCCTGGGACAGGCCGAATAGCAATCAGCCCCAGCATTTT
CASWDRPNSNQPQHF
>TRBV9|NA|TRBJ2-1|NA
TGTGCCAGCAGCCCCCAGGGGCTGTCTCCCAATGAGCAGTTCTTC
CASSPQGLSPNEQFF
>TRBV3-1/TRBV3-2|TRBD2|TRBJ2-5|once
TGTGCCAGCAGCCGGGGGGAACTAGCGGGAGGAGAGACCCAGTACTTC
CASSRGELAGGETQYF
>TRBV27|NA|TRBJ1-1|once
TGTGCCAGCAGTCTTAGGACAAACTCTGACACTGAAGCTTTCTTT
CASSLRTNSDTEAFF
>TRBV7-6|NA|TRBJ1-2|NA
TGTGCCAGCAGCTTAGTGCCCAACGGGGACTATGGCTACACCTTC
CASSLVPNGDYGYTF
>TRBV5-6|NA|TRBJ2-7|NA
TGTGCCAGCAGCTTGGTAAACGAGCAGTACTTC
CASSLVNEQYF
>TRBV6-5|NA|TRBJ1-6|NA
TGTGCCAGCAGTCCACGGGGCTCCTATAATTCACCCCTCCACTTT
CASSPRGSYNSPLHF
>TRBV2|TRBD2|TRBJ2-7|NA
TGTGCCAGCAGTATCGAAGCGGGAAGCTTAGGCTACGAGCAGTACTTC
CASSIEAGSLGYEQYF
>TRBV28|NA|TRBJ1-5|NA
TGTGCCAGCAGGACAGGTAATCAGCCCCAGCATTTT
CASRTGNQPQHF
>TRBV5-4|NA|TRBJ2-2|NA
TGTGCCAGCAGCTCAGCCAGGGGTACCGGGGAGCTGTTTTTT
CASSSARGTGELFF
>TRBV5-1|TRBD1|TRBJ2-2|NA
TGCGCCAGCAGCTTGGAGGGACAGGGGAACACCGGGGAGCTGTTTTTT
CASSLEGQGNTGELFF
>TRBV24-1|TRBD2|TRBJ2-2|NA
TGTGCCACCAGTGACCCACTAGCGGGAGGGCCCGGGGAGCTGTTTTTT
CATSDPLAGGPGELFF